This TCR beta chain derives from a study of PD-L1 blockade in urothelial cancer. Study details: Atezolizumab (1,200 mg intravenously every 3 weeks) began at some point between 2014 and 2015 for patients. Median T cell yield per blood sample was over 130,000 cells.

Worth noting for this clone: Its specificity is not known.

This table comes from immunoSEQ multiplex PCR, and its TCRdb copy is limited to in-frame clones, with some not included. The table shows some 40,000 clones, with about four fifths occurring only once. General observations from the study: Durable-benefit patients expanded tumor-associated blood clones more at 3 weeks.

Time point given: peripheral blood 6 weeks after treatment start. Pretreatment and on-treatment blood mononuclear cell samples were taken, totaling between 1 and 8 time points per patient. The TCR sequence derives from a man aged 40-55 years with urothelial cancer. The source was PBMCs, collected around atezolizumab (anti-PD-L1) treatment.

The CDR3, as DNA: TGTGCCAGCACCCTTTTCAGGGTTGGAACCTACGAGCAGTACTTC. Translating it yields CASTLFRVGTYEQYF. The V gene is TRBV2, the J gene TRBJ2-7, with a possible D match to TRBD1 (5 bases). This CDR3 is built from 15 residues. V was cut by 7 bases and J by 2 bases, with 18 bases left in between. Germline CDR1 reads SNHLY; CDR2 reads FYNNEI.